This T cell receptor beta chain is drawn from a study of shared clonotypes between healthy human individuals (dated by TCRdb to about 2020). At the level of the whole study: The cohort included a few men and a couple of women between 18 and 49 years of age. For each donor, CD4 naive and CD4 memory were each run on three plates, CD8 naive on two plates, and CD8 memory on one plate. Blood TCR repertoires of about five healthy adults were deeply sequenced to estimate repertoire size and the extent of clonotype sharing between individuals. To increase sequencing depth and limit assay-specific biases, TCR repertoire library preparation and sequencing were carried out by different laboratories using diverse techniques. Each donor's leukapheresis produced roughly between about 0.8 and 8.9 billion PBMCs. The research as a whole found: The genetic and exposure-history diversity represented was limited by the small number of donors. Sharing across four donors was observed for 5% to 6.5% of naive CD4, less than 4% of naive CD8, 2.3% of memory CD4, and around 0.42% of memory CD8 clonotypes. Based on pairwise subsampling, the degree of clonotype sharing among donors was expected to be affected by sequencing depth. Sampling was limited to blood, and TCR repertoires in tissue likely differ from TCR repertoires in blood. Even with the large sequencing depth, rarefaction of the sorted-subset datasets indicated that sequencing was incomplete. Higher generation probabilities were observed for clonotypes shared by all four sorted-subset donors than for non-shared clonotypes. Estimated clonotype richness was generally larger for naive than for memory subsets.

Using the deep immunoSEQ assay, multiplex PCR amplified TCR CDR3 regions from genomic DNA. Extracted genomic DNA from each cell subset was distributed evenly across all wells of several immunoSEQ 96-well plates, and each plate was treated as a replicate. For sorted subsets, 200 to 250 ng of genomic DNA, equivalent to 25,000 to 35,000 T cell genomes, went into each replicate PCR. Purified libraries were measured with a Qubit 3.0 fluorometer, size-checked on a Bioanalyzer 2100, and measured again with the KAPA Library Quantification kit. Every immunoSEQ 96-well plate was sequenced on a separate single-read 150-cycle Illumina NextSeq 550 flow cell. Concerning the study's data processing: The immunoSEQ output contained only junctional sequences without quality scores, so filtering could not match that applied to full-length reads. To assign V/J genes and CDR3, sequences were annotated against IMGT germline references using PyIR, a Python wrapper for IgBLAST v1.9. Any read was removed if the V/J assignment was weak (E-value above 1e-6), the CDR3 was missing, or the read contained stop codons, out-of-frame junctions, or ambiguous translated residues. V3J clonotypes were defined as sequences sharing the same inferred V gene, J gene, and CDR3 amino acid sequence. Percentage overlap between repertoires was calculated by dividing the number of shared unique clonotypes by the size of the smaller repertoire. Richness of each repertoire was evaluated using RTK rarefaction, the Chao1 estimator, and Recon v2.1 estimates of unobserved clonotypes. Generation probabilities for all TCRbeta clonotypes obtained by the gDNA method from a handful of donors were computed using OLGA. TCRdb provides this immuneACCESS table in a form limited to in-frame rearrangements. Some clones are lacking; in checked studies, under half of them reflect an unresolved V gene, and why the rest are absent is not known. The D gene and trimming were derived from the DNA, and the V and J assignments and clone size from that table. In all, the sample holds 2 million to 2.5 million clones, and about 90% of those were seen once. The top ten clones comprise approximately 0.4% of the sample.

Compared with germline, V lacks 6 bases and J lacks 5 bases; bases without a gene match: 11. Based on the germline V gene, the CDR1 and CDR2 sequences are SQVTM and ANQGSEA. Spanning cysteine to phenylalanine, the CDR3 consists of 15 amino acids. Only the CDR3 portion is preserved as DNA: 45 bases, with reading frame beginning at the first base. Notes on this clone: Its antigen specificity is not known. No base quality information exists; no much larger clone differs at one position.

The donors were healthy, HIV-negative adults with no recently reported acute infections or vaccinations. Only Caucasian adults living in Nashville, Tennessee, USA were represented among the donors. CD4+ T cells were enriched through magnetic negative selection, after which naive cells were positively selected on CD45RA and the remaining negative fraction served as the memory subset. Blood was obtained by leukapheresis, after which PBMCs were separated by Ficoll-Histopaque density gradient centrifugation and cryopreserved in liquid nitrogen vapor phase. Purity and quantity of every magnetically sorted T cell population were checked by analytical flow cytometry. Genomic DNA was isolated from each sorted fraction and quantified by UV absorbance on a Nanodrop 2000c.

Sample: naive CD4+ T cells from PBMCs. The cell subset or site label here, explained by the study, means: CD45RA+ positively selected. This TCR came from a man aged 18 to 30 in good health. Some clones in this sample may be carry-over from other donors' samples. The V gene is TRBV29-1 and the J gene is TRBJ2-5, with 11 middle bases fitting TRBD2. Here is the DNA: TGCAGCGTGGTTAGCGGGAGGGCCGGGGGGGAGACCCAGTACTTC. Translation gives CSVVSGRAGGETQYF.